These 3 T cell receptor beta chains originate from one sample sequenced in a study of neurological immune-mediated disorders. TCRdb called the 5' RACE reads again in MiXCR, with one record for every CDR3 protein. The table has 85,000 to 100,000 distinct CDR3 sequences, 3.5% seen once. The sample taken for sequencing was PBMCs. These receptors all come from a woman aged 18-29 years with multiple sclerosis.

This clonotype was found a few times. This sequence may be a read error, since a much larger clone differs from it by one base. The gene calls are TRBV15 and TRBJ2-5; no clear D. Germline loops: CDR1 LNHNV, CDR2 YYDKDF (reference sequence). V dropped 8 bases and J dropped 5 bases, with 9 bases sitting between them. This CDR3 has 11 residues. CDR3: CATRYFETQYF. The CDR3 nucleotides read TGTGCCACCCGCTATTTCGAGACCCAGTACTTC.

This clonotype came up many times. The chain is built from TRBV20-1 and TRBJ1-4; 11 bases are a match to TRBD1. The CDR3 length is 13 residues. The germline V gene has CDR1 DFQATT and CDR2 SNEGSKA (reference sequence). With 8 bases clipped from V and 6 bases from J, the junction kept 5 bases outside the gene matches. The CDR3 region has the DNA TGCAGTTCGGAGGACAGGGGGCATGAAAAACTGTTTTTT. This translates into CSSEDRGHEKLFF.

This clonotype was seen ten or more times. The chain links TRBV20-1 to TRBJ1-1, with D hard to call. This CDR3 region has 13 residues. CDR1 DFQATT and CDR2 SNEGSKA come from the germline V gene (reference sequence). The CDR3 spells CREDTWDNTEAFF. The CDR3 DNA reads TGCAGGGAAGATACCTGGGATAACACTGAAGCTTTCTTT.